This entry lists 26 T cell receptor beta chains sequenced from one sample in a study of blood T cell repertoires in COVID-19. This table comes from immunoSEQ multiplex PCR, and its TCRdb copy is limited to in-frame clones, with some not included. The sample carries 400,000 or so clones, 88% recorded once. The sequenced material came from PBMCs or T cells enriched from blood (not recorded which). The receptors shown here come from a woman between 35 and 50 years old with acute COVID-19.

This chain uses TRBV11-2 with TRBJ2-7; D is perhaps TRBD2 (6 bases). V dropped 4 bases and J dropped 5 bases, with 15 bases sitting between them. CDR3 size: 14 residues. CDR1 SGHAT and CDR2 FQNNGV come from the germline V gene. CDR3 DNA sequence: TGTGCCAGCAGCTCCCTAGCGAGGATCAACGAGCAGTACTTC. Translated: CASSSLARINEQYF. The full variable domain, rest sourced from reference TRBV11-2 and TRBJ2-7, is EAGVAQSPRYKIIEKRQSVAFWCNPISGHATLYWYQQILGQGPKLLIQFQNNGVVDDSQLPKDRFSAERLKGVDSTLKIQPAKLEDSAVYLCASSSLARINEQYFGPGTRLTVT.

The J gene is TRBJ1-2, the V gene TRBV24-1; 7 bases are a match to TRBD1. V was clipped by 5 bases and J by 4 bases; unmatched bases: 0. CDR1 is KGHDR, CDR2 SFDVKD, per germline. CDR3 size: 12 residues. The CDR3 is CATSGQGYGYTF. As DNA, the CDR3 is TGTGCCACCAGTGGACAGGGCTATGGCTACACCTTC.

The chain combines TRBV19 with TRBJ1-5, with TRBD1 matching 9 bases. The CDR3 is made up of 14 amino acids. The ends lost 9 bases at V and 5 bases at J; junction bases unmatched: 8. Germline CDR1 reads LNHDA; CDR2 reads SQIVND (reference sequence). The CDR3 region is CASASGQGHQPQHF. The CDR3 DNA is TGTGCCAGCGCTTCGGGACAGGGTCATCAGCCCCAGCATTTT.

CDR3 sequence reads: CASSWDRDSPLHF. DNA for the CDR3: TGTGCCAGCAGTTGGGACAGGGATTCACCCCTCCACTTT. This rearrangement joins TRBV6-5 to TRBJ1-6; TRBD1 matches at 9 bases. This CDR3 comprises 13 residues. The J segment lost 8 bases and the V segment lost 4 bases, leaving 0 bases of the junction unmatched. Germline assignment: CDR1 MNHEY and CDR2 SVGAGI.

The gene calls are TRBV3-1 (or the pseudogene TRBV3-2) and TRBJ1-1, with 10 bases identical to TRBD1. This CDR3 is 15 amino acids long. The ends lost 4 bases at V and 4 bases at J; junction bases unmatched: 6. Germline values: CDR1 LGHDT, CDR2 YNNKEL (reference sequence). CDR3 nucleotide sequence: TGTGCCAGCAGCCCTTTACGGACAGGGGGCACTGAAGCTTTCTTT. As protein: CASSPLRTGGTEAFF.

This chain links TRBV10-3 with TRBJ1-4; 9 bases map to TRBD1. CDR3 length equals 14 residues. Germline V gene sequence: CDR1 ENHRY, CDR2 SYGVKD. V lost 11 bases and J lost 7; bases outside the gene matches: 11. The CDR3 DNA is TGTGCCGCCCAACCGGGACAGGGAGGTGAAAAACTGTTTTTT. As protein: CAAQPGQGGEKLFF.

This chain connects TRBV4-1 to TRBJ2-6; 10 nucleotides line up with TRBD2. The CDR3 has 19 amino acids. The germline gives CDR1 MGHRA, CDR2 YSYEKL. V shed 3 bases and J 0 bases; nucleotides not matched to a gene: 8. The CDR3 loop is CASSHLGLAEISGANVLTF. The CDR3 DNA reads TGCGCCAGCAGCCATCTTGGACTAGCGGAAATCTCTGGGGCCAACGTCCTGACTTTC.

This sequence joins TRBV10-2 and TRBJ2-3; 8 nucleotides align to TRBD2. The length of the CDR3 is 14 residues. Per the germline V gene, CDR1 is WSHSY and CDR2 is SAAADI. V was clipped by 3 bases and J by 2 bases; unmatched bases: 1. In nucleotides, the CDR3 is TGCGCCAGCAGTGACGGGGGGGCCACAGATACGCAGTATTTT. Translating it yields CASSDGGATDTQYF.

This chain joins TRBV5-4 and TRBJ2-2; TRBD1 agrees at 11 bases. There are 17 residues in the CDR3. The germline gives CDR1 SGHNT, CDR2 YYREEE (reference sequence). Trimming removed 3 bases from V and 0 bases from J; junction bases left unmatched: 4. CDR3 nucleotides: TGTGCCAGCAGCTCACCGGGACAGGGGGCGAACACCGGGGAGCTGTTTTTT. This sequence encodes CASSSPGQGANTGELFF. Full variable domain (rest looked up from reference TRBV5-4 and TRBJ2-2): ETGVTQSPTHLIKTRGQQVTLRCSSQSGHNTVSWYQQALGQGPQFIFQYYREEENGRGNFPPRFSGLQFPNYSSELNVNALELDDSALYLCASSSPGQGANTGELFFGEGSRLTVL.

The V and J genes are TRBV5-1 and TRBJ1-4; 8 nucleotides match TRBD1. J was trimmed by 6 bases and V by 4 bases; bases with no gene match: 8. CDR3 length: 15 amino acids. Germline values: CDR1 SGHRS, CDR2 YFSETQ. The CDR3 here is CASSVQGAWDEKLFF. The CDR3 DNA reads as TGCGCCAGCAGCGTCCAGGGGGCGTGGGATGAAAAACTGTTTTTT.

This chain links TRBV7-8 with TRBJ1-1; no clear D gene. This CDR3 has 14 amino acids. CDR1 is SGHVS, CDR2 FQNEAQ, per germline. V was trimmed by 0 bases and J by 5 bases, leaving 10 bases between them. CDR3: CASSLARQRTEAFF. Written as DNA, the CDR3 is TGTGCCAGCAGCTTAGCGCGTCAGAGGACTGAAGCTTTCTTT.

The rearrangement uses TRBV7-6 and TRBJ1-5, with 7 positions matching TRBD1. Trimming removed 3 bases from V and 2 bases from J; junction bases left unmatched: 4. Germline-derived CDR1 and CDR2 are SGHVS and FNYEAQ. The CDR3 has 15 residues. For the CDR3, the DNA is TGTGCCAGCAGCTTGGGAACAGGGGGCAATCAGCCCCAGCATTTT. Protein sequence: CASSLGTGGNQPQHF.

The rearrangement uses TRBV3-1 (or the pseudogene TRBV3-2) and TRBJ1-1; D unclear. Trimming took off 0 bases at V and 1 base at J, with 9 bases between the two ends. The CDR3 loop spans 15 amino acids. In germline, CDR1 is LGHDT, CDR2 YNNKEL (reference sequence). In nucleotides, the CDR3 is TGTGCCAGCAGCCAAGATACGGTACCGAACACTGAAGCTTTCTTT. Translated, it gives CASSQDTVPNTEAFF.

This chain joins TRBV4-1 and TRBJ2-3; 9 nucleotides line up with TRBD2. V lost 0 bases and J lost 4; bases outside the gene matches: 5. Germline loops: CDR1 MGHRA, CDR2 YSYEKL. This CDR3 comprises 16 residues. The CDR3 is CASSQDEGGGADTQYF. CDR3 nucleotide sequence: TGCGCCAGCAGCCAAGACGAGGGCGGGGGGGCAGATACGCAGTATTTT.

This rearrangement joins TRBV9 to TRBJ2-3, with a tentative D call TRBD2 (6 bases). This CDR3 is 17 amino acids long. V was trimmed by 0 bases and J by 5 bases, leaving 19 bases between them. CDR1 is SGDLS, CDR2 YYNGEE, per germline. The CDR3: CASSVATRRGGEDTQYF. DNA of the CDR3: TGTGCCAGCAGCGTAGCTACGAGGCGGGGTGGGGAAGATACGCAGTATTTT.

The gene calls are TRBV5-5 and TRBJ1-1; D not resolved. V lost 0 bases and J 5 bases, leaving 8 bases between the germline ends. This CDR3 comprises 13 residues. Germline V gives CDR1 SGHKS, CDR2 YYEKEE (reference sequence). CDR3 region: CASSLEARTEAFF. The DNA for the CDR3 is TGTGCCAGCAGCTTGGAGGCGCGGACTGAAGCTTTCTTT. Based on the CDR3 plus reference TRBV5-5 and TRBJ1-1, the full variable domain is DAGVTQSPTHLIKTRGQQVTLRCSPISGHKSVSWYQQVLGQGPQFIFQYYEKEERGRGNFPDRFSARQFPNYSSELNVNALLLGDSALYLCASSLEARTEAFFGQGTRLTVV.

The chain combines TRBV12-3 or TRBV12-4 with TRBJ2-3, with TRBD1 as a possible D gene (6 bases). This CDR3 is 13 amino acids long. The ends were cut back, 5 bases at V and 4 bases at J, with 10 bases in the middle. The CDR3 DNA reads as TGTGCCAGCAGTCAACAGGGTGCAGATACGCAGTATTTT. As protein: CASSQQGADTQYF.

V gene TRBV3-1 (or the pseudogene TRBV3-2) combines with J gene TRBJ1-4; D is ambiguous. This CDR3 has 12 amino acids. Looked up from germline, CDR1 is LGHDT and CDR2 is YNNKEL (reference sequence). Trimming pared 3 bases from V and 7 bases from J, leaving 6 bases between. The CDR3 DNA reads TGTGCCAGCAGCCAGTCAGGTGAAAAACTGTTTTTT. Amino acids: CASSQSGEKLFF.

This clone has a handful of counts. The V call is TRBV5-1, the J call TRBJ1-5; D gene uncertain. This CDR3 region has 15 residues. V was clipped by 4 bases and J by 1 base, with 12 bases between them. Germline V gene lookup returns CDR1 SGHRS and CDR2 YFSETQ. CDR3 DNA sequence: TGCGCCAGCAGCCTGCGCCTGTCGAGCAATCAGCCCCAGCATTTT. This encodes CASSLRLSSNQPQHF.

This rearrangement joins TRBV18 to TRBJ2-1; 7 positions agree with TRBD1. J was trimmed by 10 bases and V by 6 bases; bases with no gene match: 12. This CDR3 is built from 14 residues. Germline assignment: CDR1 KGHSH and CDR2 LQKENI. The chain's CDR3 is CASSLRDSSSEQFF. In DNA, the CDR3 is TGTGCCAGCTCGCTCCGGGACAGTTCTTCGGAGCAGTTCTTC.

The CDR3: CASSQWTGGGNTIYF. CDR3 bases: TGTGCCAGCAGCCAGTGGACAGGGGGAGGAAACACCATATATTTT. This chain connects TRBV3-1 (or the pseudogene TRBV3-2) to TRBJ1-3; 10 bases fit TRBD1. After removal of 3 bases from V and 4 bases from J, the junction contained 3 bases not matched to a gene. The CDR3 has 15 amino acids. The germline V gene encodes CDR1 LGHDT and CDR2 YNNKEL (reference sequence).

The chain links TRBV19 to TRBJ1-1; the D gene is possibly TRBD1 (6 bases). The germline V gene has CDR1 LNHDA and CDR2 SQIVND (reference sequence). This CDR3 has 15 residues. V dropped 5 bases and J dropped 4 bases, with 17 bases sitting between them. CDR3 nucleotides: TGTGCCAGTAGTGGACTTACAGGGTCGCGCACTGAAGCTTTCTTT. Protein: CASSGLTGSRTEAFF.

The V call is TRBV20-1, the J call TRBJ2-1; tentative D call: TRBD1 (5 bases). Germline V gene sequence: CDR1 DFQATT, CDR2 SNEGSKA (reference sequence). V lost 1 base to trimming and J lost 8 bases, with 6 bases between them. The CDR3 covers 11 residues. The CDR3 DNA sequence: TGCAGTGCTAGAGCAGGGTATGAGCAGTTCTTC. Its translation is CSARAGYEQFF.

In this sample, this clone turned up a few times. This chain connects TRBV6-5 to TRBJ2-7; D possibly corresponds to TRBD1 (6 bases). Trimming took 0 bases from V and 3 from J, leaving 12 bases between them. The germline V gene has CDR1 MNHEY and CDR2 SVGAGI. The CDR3 extends over 15 amino acids. The CDR3 is CASSYSGQGIYEQYF. CDR3 bases: TGTGCCAGCAGTTACTCAGGTCAGGGGATCTACGAGCAGTACTTC.

The rearrangement links TRBV5-5 to TRBJ1-2, with D possibly TRBD1 on 5 matching bases. CDR3 length equals 14 residues. Trimming took 5 bases from V and 5 from J, leaving 16 bases between them. CDR1 and CDR2 from the germline V gene are SGHKS and YYEKEE (reference sequence). For the CDR3, the DNA is TGTGCCAGCAGGCCGCAGTCCGGGGGTTATGGCTACACCTTC. It translates to CASRPQSGGYGYTF.

The chain joins TRBV19 to TRBJ1-1, with 9 positions matching TRBD1. The V gene end was trimmed by 3 bases and the J gene end by 11 bases; junction bases not matched to a gene: 13. CDR3 length: 15 residues. The V gene's germline CDR1 is LNHDA and CDR2 SQIVND (reference sequence). The CDR3 here is CASSIPGQGYSEAFF. The CDR3 DNA reads as TGTGCCAGTAGTATCCCTGGACAGGGGTATTCGGAGGCTTTCTTT. Supplemented by reference TRBV19 and TRBJ1-1, the full variable domain reads DGGITQSPKYLFRKEGQNVTLSCEQNLNHDAMYWYRQDPGQGLRLIYYSQIVNDFQKGDIAEGYSVSREKKESFPLTVTSAQKNPTAFYLCASSIPGQGYSEAFFGQGTRLTVV.